One and the same sample provided the 13 T cell receptor beta chains below, sequenced in a study of blood T cells in healthy people across ages. For the second PCR, which ran for roughly 7 to 11 cycles, a sample-barcoded 5' primer and a J-beta primer mix were used. TCRdb processed the 5' RACE reads anew with MiXCR; each CDR3 protein has one entry. The sample consists of about 640,000 distinct CDR3 sequences, roughly 58% of them appearing once. Source material: blood. Receptors originate from a man between 60 and 75 years old in good health.

This clonotype occurred once. The chain links TRBV15 to TRBJ2-1; D ambiguous. The CDR3 is 16 amino acids. Germline-derived CDR1 and CDR2 are LNHNV and YYDKDF (reference sequence). The germline V and J ends were trimmed by 1 base and 2 bases, with 12 bases remaining between them. CDR3 in DNA: TGTGCCACCAGCAGAGTTCGACGCGGAACCTACAATGAGCAGTTCTTC. Protein product: CATSRVRRGTYNEQFF.

This chain connects TRBV6-4 to TRBJ1-6, with D uncertain. Trimming took 0 bases from V and 10 from J, leaving 10 bases between them. The CDR3 has 14 amino acids. CDR1 is MRHNA, CDR2 SNTAGT, per germline. This chain's CDR3 is CASSDSIVASPLHF. Written as DNA, the CDR3 is TGTGCCAGCAGTGACTCGATCGTCGCATCACCCCTCCACTTT.

This sequence joins TRBV6-2 or TRBV6-3 and TRBJ2-7; tentative D call: TRBD1 (6 bases). The CDR3 is 16 amino acids. Germline values: CDR1 MNHEY, CDR2 SVGEGT. Trimming removed 0 bases at V and 2 bases at J, with 14 bases between. The CDR3 DNA reads as TGTGCCAGCAGTTACTCGAAACAGGGTGACCCCTACGAGCAGTACTTC. This gives the protein CASSYSKQGDPYEQYF.

This chain links TRBV29-1 with TRBJ2-7, with 8 bases aligning to TRBD2. V lost 2 bases to trimming and J lost 5 bases; unmatched junction nucleotides: 5. Germline V gives CDR1 SQVTM, CDR2 ANQGSEA. This CDR3 has 13 residues. The CDR3 here is CSVERSAGDEQYF. DNA of the CDR3: TGCAGCGTTGAAAGGTCAGCGGGGGACGAGCAGTACTTC.

CDR3 amino acids: CASSSGGFQETQYF. As DNA, the CDR3 is TGTGCCAGCAGTAGCGGGGGGTTCCAAGAGACCCAGTACTTC. The rearrangement joins TRBV25-1 to TRBJ2-5; 9 bases are shared with TRBD2. Germline V gives CDR1 MGHDK, CDR2 SYGVNS. V was pared by 5 bases and J by 1 base, with 2 bases of the junction left unmatched. The CDR3 is made up of 14 amino acids.

The J gene is TRBJ2-7, the V gene TRBV2; tentative D call: TRBD2 (5 bases). Germline CDR1 and CDR2: SNHLY and FYNNEI. This CDR3 contains 16 residues. V shed 6 bases and J shed 7 bases, with 25 bases lying between them. The CDR3 DNA is TGTGCCAGCAGGGGCCCCTCAACGACCGATAGCGATGAGCAGTACTTC. This translates into CASRGPSTTDSDEQYF. Full variable domain (outside the CDR3, taken from reference TRBV2 and TRBJ2-7): EPEVTQTPSHQVTQMGQEVILRCVPISNHLYFYWYRQILGQKVEFLVSFYNNEISEKSEIFDDQFSVERPDGSNFTLKIRSTKLEDSAMYFCASRGPSTTDSDEQYFGPGTRLTVT.

Ten or more counts support this clonotype. V is TRBV6-2 or TRBV6-3 and J is TRBJ2-1; TRBD1 matches at 7 bases. J gave up 6 bases and V 8 bases, and 7 bases lay outside the gene matches. This CDR3 region has 13 residues. CDR1 is MNHEY, CDR2 SVGEGT, per germline. The CDR3 coding sequence is TGTGCCAGCCGTCTGGCAGGGGGCAATGAGCAGTTCTTC. Translated: CASRLAGGNEQFF.

The rearrangement joins TRBV28 to TRBJ2-1; no firm D call. CDR1 is MDHEN and CDR2 is SYDVKM in the germline V gene. V lost 4 bases and J lost 4, with 5 bases in between. CDR3 size: 12 residues. The DNA of the CDR3 is TGTGCCAGCAGTTGGCTTTACAATGAGCAGTTCTTC. It codes for CASSWLYNEQFF.

This sequence joins TRBV9 and TRBJ2-2; no definite D call. The CDR3 extends over 12 amino acids. Germline V gene lookup returns CDR1 SGDLS and CDR2 YYNGEE. V lost 0 bases, J lost 5 bases, and 2 bases lay in between. The CDR3, as DNA: TGTGCCAGCAGCGTAGCTACCGGGGAGCTGTTTTTT. Translated, it gives CASSVATGELFF.

The chain recombines TRBV6-6 with TRBJ2-3; D possibly corresponds to TRBD2 (5 bases). Germline CDR1 is MNHNY and CDR2 is SVGAGI (reference sequence). The CDR3 has 15 residues. Trimming shortened V by 4 bases and J by 1 base, and 12 bases separated the two germline ends. CDR3 coding DNA: TGTGCCAGCAGTTTAGAAAGGCGGGGCACAGATACGCAGTATTTT. Translated: CASSLERRGTDTQYF.

This clonotype has just a few counts. The rearrangement uses TRBV6-7 and TRBJ2-7; D not resolved. TRBV6-7 is an ORF for which the function is uncertain. V lost 5 bases and J 1 base, leaving 15 bases between the germline ends. The CDR3 has 15 residues. CDR3 nucleotide sequence: TGTGCCAGCAGTCCCACAGACACAATGTCCTACGAGCAGTACTTC. Translated: CASSPTDTMSYEQYF.

This clonotype has only a few counts. This sequence joins TRBV7-9 and TRBJ2-7; 8 bases fit TRBD2. Germline CDR1 reads SEHNR; CDR2 reads FQNEAQ (reference sequence). The CDR3 has 17 residues. The V and J ends lost 5 bases and 0 bases, in that order; junction bases with no gene match: 12. Here the CDR3 DNA reads TGTGCCAGCAGCCGCGCTGGCGGGGGGACTAGCTCCTACGAGCAGTACTTC. It codes for CASSRAGGGTSSYEQYF.

The CDR3 DNA follows: TGTGCCAGCAAAGCCCTAGAGGTAGCGGGGGGGCTGGAGACCCAGTACTTC. This sequence encodes CASKALEVAGGLETQYF. This chain uses TRBV6-1 with TRBJ2-5; 11 bases match TRBD2. The CDR3 consists of 17 residues. In germline, CDR1 is MNHNS, CDR2 SASEGT. V dropped 7 bases and J dropped 5; count of bases not matched to a gene: 15.